Each of the 30 T cell receptor beta chains below was sequenced from the same sample in a study of T cell changes during pregnancy in multiple sclerosis. Repertoires were generated with immunoSEQ multiplex PCR, while TCRdb's copy carries only in-frame clones and drops some. The sample lists 90,000 to 150,000 clones, 80% to 95% occurring once. Sequenced material: peripheral blood, taken before pregnancy. Source of these receptors: a female donor with multiple sclerosis, enrolled in a pregnancy study.

The gene calls are TRBV19 and TRBJ1-4; possibly TRBD1 for D (5 bases). Germline CDR1 LNHDA, CDR2 SQIVND (reference sequence). V shed 5 bases and J shed 6 bases, with 19 bases lying between them. The CDR3 is made up of 16 amino acids. The CDR3, as DNA: TGTGCCAGTAGTTTTTCCAGGGTCTCCGCCTATGAAAAACTGTTTTTT. Protein sequence: CASSFSRVSAYEKLFF.

This rearrangement joins TRBV6-6 to TRBJ2-7, with 9 bases aligning to TRBD1. Looked up from germline, CDR1 is MNHNY and CDR2 is SVGAGI (reference sequence). This CDR3 is built from 14 residues. V trimming: 6 bases; J trimming: 5 bases; junction bases outside the gene matches: 8. CDR3 sequence: CASRLGTGMNEQYF. As DNA, the CDR3 is TGTGCCAGCAGACTCGGGACAGGGATGAACGAGCAGTACTTC.

The rearrangement uses TRBV28 and TRBJ2-7, with TRBD1 as a possible D gene (5 bases). Trimming shortened V by 4 bases and J by 7 bases, and 11 bases separated the two germline ends. Germline-derived CDR1 and CDR2 are MDHEN and SYDVKM. CDR3 size: 12 residues. The CDR3 sequence: CASSSPGREQYF. The CDR3 DNA sequence: TGTGCCAGCAGTTCCCCAGGGCGGGAGCAGTACTTC.

This clone was seen many times. The chain couples TRBV4-1 to TRBJ2-5, with unresolved D. Germline-derived CDR1 and CDR2 are MGHRA and YSYEKL. V was cut by 0 bases and J by 5 bases, with 10 bases left in between. The CDR3 is 14 residues long. The CDR3 sequence: CASSQERFRETQYF. The CDR3 nucleotides are TGCGCCAGCAGCCAAGAAAGGTTCAGGGAGACCCAGTACTTC.

This clone was seen a single time. The chain combines TRBV5-1 with TRBJ2-7; maybe TRBD2 (6 bases). The CDR3 has 15 amino acids. Trimming removed 0 bases at V and 7 bases at J, with 17 bases between. Germline V CDR1 and CDR2: SGHRS, YFSETQ. In nucleotides, the CDR3 is TGCGCCAGCAGCTTGGAAGGGACCTTAGGAGGGGAGCAGTACTTC. Amino acid sequence: CASSLEGTLGGEQYF.

The V gene is TRBV6-1, the J gene TRBJ2-1; possibly TRBD2 for D (5 bases). Trimming took 0 bases from V and 13 from J, leaving 19 bases between them. Germline V lookup: CDR1 MNHNS, CDR2 SASEGT. The CDR3 is made up of 15 amino acids. This CDR3 reads CASSEARAGNSPQFF. For the CDR3, the DNA is TGTGCCAGCAGTGAAGCGCGAGCCGGGAACTCCCCCCAGTTCTTC.

The chain recombines TRBV18 with TRBJ2-7, with D uncertain. This CDR3 has 15 amino acids. With 3 bases removed from V and 3 bases from J, the gap between germline ends came to 15 bases. Germline values: CDR1 KGHSH, CDR2 LQKENI. The CDR3: CASSPGEATFYEQYF. CDR3 in DNA: TGTGCCAGCTCACCCGGCGAGGCAACCTTCTACGAGCAGTACTTC. Based on the CDR3 plus reference TRBV18 and TRBJ2-7, the full variable domain is NAGVMQNPRHLVRRRGQEARLRCSPMKGHSHVYWYRQLPEEGLKFMVYLQKENIIDESGMPKERFSAEFPKEGPSILRIQQVVRGDSAAYFCASSPGEATFYEQYFGPGTRLTVT.

This rearrangement joins TRBV5-1 to TRBJ1-1, with D unresolved. V lost 1 base, J lost 1 base, and 8 bases lay in between. The V gene's germline CDR1 is SGHRS and CDR2 YFSETQ. The CDR3 spans 14 residues. The CDR3 DNA reads as TGCGCCAGCAGCTTGAATCCAGGGAACACTGAAGCTTTCTTT. Protein sequence: CASSLNPGNTEAFF.

This clone was observed once. The chain has TRBV27 and TRBJ1-6; TRBD1 is a possible D gene (5 bases). Germline CDR1 reads MNHEY; CDR2 reads SMNVEV (reference sequence). The germline V and J ends were trimmed by 3 bases and 0 bases, with 6 bases remaining between them. The CDR3 contains 15 residues. The CDR3 here is CASSFTGSYNSPLHF. The CDR3 DNA reads TGTGCCAGCAGTTTTACAGGCTCCTATAATTCACCCCTCCACTTT.

The genes are TRBV27 and TRBJ2-1; tentative D call: TRBD1 (8 bases). V lost 2 bases, J lost 4 bases, and 15 bases lay in between. The germline V gene has CDR1 MNHEY and CDR2 SMNVEV (reference sequence). This CDR3 spans 16 amino acids. CDR3 protein: CASSLRTGRGYNEQFF. CDR3 bases: TGTGCCAGCAGTTTAAGGACAGGGAGGGGGTACAATGAGCAGTTCTTC.

The chain employs TRBV19 and TRBJ2-5; TRBD2 aligns across 12 bases. CDR1 and CDR2 (germline): LNHDA, SQIVND (reference sequence). Trimming at V came to 4 bases and at J to 2 bases, leaving 5 bases not matched to a gene. This CDR3 spans 16 amino acids. This CDR3 is CASSSRLAGDQETQYF. Here the CDR3 DNA reads TGTGCCAGTAGTAGCCGACTAGCGGGGGATCAAGAGACCCAGTACTTC.

This chain connects TRBV5-6 to TRBJ1-2, with D uncertain. Trimming cost V 6 bases and J 4 bases, with 16 bases left between them. Germline values: CDR1 SGHDT, CDR2 YYEEEE. CDR3 length equals 14 residues. The CDR3 coding sequence is TGTGCCAGCACCAGAGAGACGAGGAGCTATGGCTACACCTTC. It is translated as CASTRETRSYGYTF. Variable domain in full (rest from reference TRBV5-6 and TRBJ1-2): DAGVTQSPTHLIKTRGQQVTLRCSPKSGHDTVSWYQQALGQGPQFIFQYYEEEERQRGNFPDRFSGHQFPNYSSELNVNALLLGDSALYLCASTRETRSYGYTFGSGTRLTVV.

The V call is TRBV5-1, the J call TRBJ1-4; D is uncertain. The length of the CDR3 is 15 residues. V was trimmed by 4 bases and J by 0 bases, leaving 10 bases between them. Germline loops: CDR1 SGHRS, CDR2 YFSETQ. The CDR3 DNA sequence: TGCGCCAGCAGCCGGGTCGGGACAACTAATGAAAAACTGTTTTTT. It encodes CASSRVGTTNEKLFF.

The gene calls are TRBV19 and TRBJ2-2; D may be TRBD1 (6 bases). CDR1 is LNHDA, CDR2 SQIVND, per germline (reference sequence). This CDR3 region has 15 residues. Trimming shortened V by 2 bases and J by 0 bases, and 7 bases separated the two germline ends. The CDR3 is CASSIPGANTGELFF. CDR3 DNA sequence: TGTGCCAGTAGTATACCAGGGGCGAACACCGGGGAGCTGTTTTTT.

The chain has TRBV7-2 and TRBJ1-3, with a tentative D call TRBD1 (5 bases). The length of the CDR3 is 16 residues. V lost 5 bases to trimming and J lost 0 bases, with 14 bases between them. Germline loops: CDR1 SGHTA, CDR2 FQGNSA. The CDR3 region is CASSTDSAFSGNTIYF. In DNA form, the CDR3 reads TGTGCCAGCAGCACAGACAGTGCCTTCTCTGGAAACACCATATATTTT.

The rearrangement uses TRBV7-9 and TRBJ2-1, with TRBD2 matching over 9 bases. This CDR3 has 14 amino acids. V shed 3 bases, J shed 8 bases, and the junction held 5 bases outside the gene matches. Germline CDR1 reads SEHNR; CDR2 reads FQNEAQ (reference sequence). The CDR3 loop is CASSFLAGEDEQFF. As DNA, the CDR3 is TGTGCCAGCAGCTTCTTAGCGGGAGAGGATGAGCAGTTCTTC. Complete variable domain (other parts from reference TRBV7-9 and TRBJ2-1): DTGVSQNPRHKITKRGQNVTFRCDPISEHNRLYWYRQTLGQGPEFLTYFQNEAQLEKSRLLSDRFSAERPKGSFSTLEIQRTEQGDSAMYLCASSFLAGEDEQFFGPGTRLTVL.

The gene calls are TRBV5-6 and TRBJ2-5, with 7 bases that match TRBD1. The trim removed 5 bases at V and 4 bases at J, leaving 8 bases unmatched. Germline CDR1 is SGHDT and CDR2 is YYEEEE. The CDR3 is 14 amino acids. The DNA for the CDR3 is TGTGCCAGCAGTCCGACAGGGAACGTAGAGACCCAGTACTTC. Protein: CASSPTGNVETQYF.

DNA of the CDR3: TGTGCCAGCTCACCAAGCCTGCATGATGAGCAGTTCTTC. The encoded protein is CASSPSLHDEQFF. The J gene is TRBJ2-1, the V gene TRBV18; D unresolved. Germline CDR1 and CDR2: KGHSH and LQKENI. The CDR3 is made up of 13 amino acids. The ends were cut back, 2 bases at V and 8 bases at J, with 10 bases in the middle.

V usage is TRBV5-1 and J usage is TRBJ2-3; TRBD1 matches at 8 bases. The CDR3 runs 14 residues. Germline V CDR1 and CDR2: SGHRS, YFSETQ. The V gene end was trimmed by 0 bases and the J gene end by 6 bases; junction bases not matched to a gene: 3. For the CDR3, the DNA is TGCGCCAGCAGCTTGGGACAGGGGCAGGATACGCAGTATTTT. As protein: CASSLGQGQDTQYF.

The V and J genes are TRBV11-3 and TRBJ2-3; 10 nucleotides align to TRBD2. Germline CDR1 SGHNT, CDR2 YENEEA. CDR3 length: 16 residues. J lost 2 bases, V lost 5 bases, and 7 bases had no gene match. The CDR3 loop reads CASSLKLAGSTDTQYF. As DNA, the CDR3 is TGTGCCAGCAGCCTCAAACTAGCGGGGTCCACAGATACGCAGTATTTT.

The chain carries TRBV27 and TRBJ2-1; 10 nucleotides match TRBD2. Germline V CDR1 and CDR2: MNHEY, SMNVEV (reference sequence). The V segment lost 5 bases and the J segment 12 bases; nucleotides outside the gene matches: 7. The CDR3 is 13 amino acids. CDR3 nucleotides: TGTGCCAGCAGTCCCGGGACTAGCGCGACGCAGTTCTTC. Translated, it gives CASSPGTSATQFF.

This chain connects TRBV2 to TRBJ2-5; no definite D call. Germline V lookup: CDR1 SNHLY, CDR2 FYNNEI. The germline V and J ends were trimmed by 6 bases and 5 bases, with 16 bases remaining between them. The CDR3 extends over 14 amino acids. The chain's CDR3 is CASRKTYIRETQYF. The CDR3 DNA sequence: TGTGCCAGCAGGAAGACTTATATAAGGGAGACCCAGTACTTC.

The V gene is TRBV19, the J gene TRBJ2-3, with 11 bases lining up with TRBD2. CDR1 is LNHDA, CDR2 SQIVND, per germline (reference sequence). The CDR3 runs to 16 residues. V was clipped by 5 bases and J by 6 bases; unmatched bases: 10. The CDR3 region is CASSALAGGPGDTQYF. CDR3 DNA sequence: TGTGCCAGTAGTGCGCTAGCGGGGGGACCCGGTGATACGCAGTATTTT.

The rearrangement joins TRBV27 to TRBJ2-7, with D uncertain. The V end was cut by 5 bases, the J end by 2 bases, with 13 bases between. This CDR3 has 14 amino acids. Germline CDR1 is MNHEY and CDR2 is SMNVEV (reference sequence). The CDR3 loop is CASSPFNGPYEQYF. The DNA of the CDR3 is TGTGCCAGCAGTCCGTTCAATGGGCCCTACGAGCAGTACTTC.

This clone occurred once. This chain connects TRBV6-5 to TRBJ1-1, with D perhaps TRBD1 (5 bases). Trimming stripped 4 bases from V and 6 bases from J, with 12 bases between. This CDR3 region has 13 residues. The germline CDR1 and CDR2 sequences are MNHEY and SVGAGI. The CDR3: CASSFRGGAEAFF. The CDR3 DNA reads as TGTGCCAGCAGTTTTCGGGGGGGGGCTGAAGCTTTCTTT.

The gene calls are TRBV7-9 and TRBJ2-2, with D tentatively TRBD1 (6 bases). The CDR3 spans 16 residues. Germline CDR1 is SEHNR and CDR2 is FQNEAQ (reference sequence). Trimming stripped 2 bases from V and 2 bases from J, with 12 bases between. DNA for the CDR3: TGTGCCAGCAGCTTAACAGGGCTACCCAACACCGGGGAGCTGTTTTTT. Encoded protein: CASSLTGLPNTGELFF.

The rearrangement joins TRBV11-2 to TRBJ2-1, with 13 positions matching TRBD2. Germline loops: CDR1 SGHAT, CDR2 FQNNGV. The CDR3 extends over 14 amino acids. V gave up 2 bases and J gave up 12 bases; unmatched junction bases: 4. In nucleotides, the CDR3 is TGTGCCAGCAGCTTATCACGACTAGCGGGAGGGCAGTTCTTC. Translating it yields CASSLSRLAGGQFF.

The V call is TRBV5-6, the J call TRBJ2-5; 8 nucleotides match TRBD1. The J segment lost 5 bases and the V segment lost 4 bases, leaving 4 bases of the junction unmatched. This CDR3 has 13 amino acids. The germline V gene encodes CDR1 SGHDT and CDR2 YYEEEE. CDR3 DNA: TGTGCCAGCAGCCTCAGGGGGCTTGAGACCCAGTACTTC. Amino acid sequence: CASSLRGLETQYF.

V gene TRBV2 combines with J gene TRBJ2-1; the match to TRBD2 covers 7 bases. The CDR3 is 14 amino acids. Germline trimming cut 5 bases from V and 9 bases from J; bases unmatched to any gene: 10. CDR1 and CDR2 (germline): SNHLY, FYNNEI. In DNA form, the CDR3 reads TGTGCCAGCAGTCCCGGGACTATGGGAGGTGAGCAGTTCTTC. This encodes CASSPGTMGGEQFF.

This CDR3 is CASSTGQGPYEQYF. DNA of the CDR3: TGTGCCAGCAGCACCGGACAGGGCCCGTACGAGCAGTACTTC. The genes are TRBV5-5 and TRBJ2-5; 8 bases match TRBD1. The J call is in doubt because the DNA end fits TRBJ2-7 better. The germline CDR1 and CDR2 sequences are SGHKS and YYEKEE (reference sequence). The CDR3 spans 14 residues.